These T cell receptor beta chains were read from a single sample in a study of patients and donors after allogeneic stem cell transplantation. TCRdb independently ran MiXCR on the RT-PCR reads; one entry per CDR3 protein. The sample lists about 210,000 distinct CDR3 sequences, less than 50% occurring once. Sequences were obtained from blood, either unsorted or a sorted T cell fraction (not recorded which). The source is a human donor who was either an allogeneic HSCT recipient or a stem cell or donor lymphocyte infusion donor (not recorded which). It is not recorded whose cells these are; they may come from a transplant donor. The conserved cysteine and the conserved F or W are not part of the CDR3 here.

TRBV12-3/TRBV12-4 ASSPTHTYQPQH
TRBV12-3/TRBV12-4 ASSFYRGSDGYT
TRBV12-3/TRBV12-4 ASSPPGPETNEKLF
TRBV6-2/TRBV6-3 ASSYIGGAGFYGYT
TRBV4-1 ASSQAGDIRSYEHY
TRBV6-4 ASSPGQASYNEQF
TRBV29-1 SVEPPGVPGELF
TRBV20-1 SARDFTTGTGRGYT
TRBV12-3/TRBV12-4 ASSLYPGADGANVLT
TRBV10-3 ASHPAATGVEQY
TRBV7-6 ASQLNSAGNTIY
TRBV4-2 ASSRPDRVSTEAF
TRBV12-3/TRBV12-4 ASHSFQGADAEAF
TRBV27 ASSLRRAQPQH
TRBV24-1 ATSAGQQTEAF
TRBV5-6 ASSSYPGINEKLF
TRBV5-1 ASSLFPQGVETGELF
TRBV29-1 SSRGGGTEAF
TRBV3-1 ASSQGSWVLNTEAF